The present TCR beta chain was sequenced within a study of OX40 agonist ivuxolimab in advanced cancers. Here immunoSEQ multiplex PCR was the method, and the copy in TCRdb shows in-frame clones only, minus some. This table has tens of thousands of clones, 86% appearing once. Germline V lookup: CDR1 MNHNS, CDR2 SASEGT. Trimming took 6 bases from V and 9 from J; bases not matched to a gene: 13. The CDR3 sequence is 14 residues long. This clone appeared a few times. The genes are TRBV6-1 and TRBJ1-2, with 7 bases identical to TRBD1. The input for sequencing was CD4+ or CD8+ T cells sorted from blood, taken in a trial of the OX40 agonist ivuxolimab. The sequence came from an adult with an advanced solid tumor such as melanoma, head and neck, liver or kidney cancer. As DNA, the CDR3 is TGTGCCAGCAGGGACACCAACAGGGGCGGGAGCTACACCTTC. Encoded protein: CASRDTNRGGSYTF.